These T cell receptor beta chains were read from a single sample in a study of cytomegalovirus exposure and HLA in healthy donors. Generated by immunoSEQ multiplex PCR, the TCRdb table keeps only in-frame clones and is missing some. The sample records almost 80,000 clones, under 70% being singletons. The sequenced material came from PBMCs. These receptors all stem from a woman aged 45-65 years in good health and CMV-seropositive. The CDR3 runs from the conserved cysteine through the conserved F or W. D genes are given only for firm matches. Some rows mark clone size as missing; the rest say once, few, many or name a class of expanded clone.

d_gene | abundance | j_gene | v_gene | CDR3nt | CDR3aa
. | . | TRBJ1-3 | TRBV19 | TGTGCCAGTAGTGTGCAGGCTTGGAACACCATATATTTT | CASSVQAWNTIYF
. | . | TRBJ2-5 | TRBV7-9 | TGTGCCAGCAGCTTAAACAGGGTGGGTGAGACCCAGTACTTC | CASSLNRVGETQYF
. | . | TRBJ2-2 | TRBV6-6 | TGTGCCAGCAGACGGGGACAGAACACCGGGGAGCTGTTTTTT | CASRRGQNTGELFF
. | . | TRBJ1-5 | TRBV2 | TGTGCCAGCAGTGCCCAGGGTTATGGTCAGCCCCAGCATTTT | CASSAQGYGQPQHF
TRBD1 | . | TRBJ2-5 | TRBV14 | TGTGCCAGCAGCCAACCGGGACAGGGGACGCAGATCAAGGAAGAGACCCAGTACTTC | CASSQPGQGTQIKEETQYF
. | . | TRBJ1-1 | TRBV5-1 | TGCGCCAGCAGCACGGACACGTACACTGAAGCTTTCTTT | CASSTDTYTEAFF
. | . | TRBJ1-2 | TRBV2 | TGTGCCAGCAGCAAACAGGGAAACGCTCCCTATGGCTACACCTTC | CASSKQGNAPYGYTF
TRBD2 | . | TRBJ2-6 | TRBV13 | TGTGCCAGCAGTATGTCGCGGGGGTCTGGGGCCAACGTCCTGACTTTC | CASSMSRGSGANVLTF
TRBD1 | . | TRBJ1-1 | TRBV6-5 | TGTGCCAGCAGTTACCCGACAGGGTCCGGTGAAGCTTTCTTT | CASSYPTGSGEAFF
. | . | TRBJ1-2 | TRBV5-1 | TGCGCCAGCAGCTTGGCCGGGGTGAATGGCTACACCTTC | CASSLAGVNGYTF
. | . | TRBJ2-5 | TRBV4-1 | TGCGCCAGCAGCCAAGATGGGTGGCAGGTAAAAGAGACCCAGTACTTC | CASSQDGWQVKETQYF
. | . | TRBJ2-1 | TRBV18 | TGTGCCAGCTCTCCCCGTGAACTGACCAGCGGTGAGCAGTTCTTC | CASSPRELTSGEQFF
TRBD2 | . | TRBJ2-3 | TRBV7-2 | TGTGCCAGCAGCTTAGACTCGCGCGGGGGTTTCACAGATACGCAGTATTTT | CASSLDSRGGFTDTQYF
. | few | TRBJ1-5 | TRBV7-8 | TGTGCCAGCAGCTTACAGGGTGGGAATCAGCCCCAGCATTTT | CASSLQGGNQPQHF
. | . | TRBJ2-2 | TRBV19 | TGTGCCAGTAGTATAGATCGGAGGCGAAGCGCAGGTCGGGGTTCCGGGGAGCTGTTTTTT | CASSIDRRRSAGRGSGELFF
. | . | TRBJ1-2 | TRBV4-2 | TGTGCCAGCAGCCAACGCTCTAGTACGTCTAACTATGGCTACACCTTC | CASSQRSSTSNYGYTF
TRBD1 | few | TRBJ2-7 | TRBV5-5 | TGTGCCAGCAGCTTTACAGGGGACGAGCAGTACTTC | CASSFTGDEQYF
. | few | TRBJ1-2 | TRBV25-1 | TGTGCCAGCAGTGCCAGACAGGGCTACACCTTC | CASSARQGYTF
. | . | TRBJ2-2 | TRBV18 | TGTGCCAACTCACCCCCTAACCTAGCGAACACCGGGGAGCTGTTTTTT | CANSPPNLANTGELFF
TRBD2 | . | TRBJ2-1 | TRBV5-6 | TGTGCCAGCAGCTTCGCGGGGGGCTCCTACAATGAGCAGTTCTTC | CASSFAGGSYNEQFF
TRBD2 | . | TRBJ2-2 | TRBV15 | TGTGCCACCAGCAGATCCCAGCGGGGGAACACCGGGGAGCTGTTTTTT | CATSRSQRGNTGELFF
TRBD2 | . | TRBJ2-3 | TRBV5-4 | TGTGCCAGCAGCATTGGACTAGCGGGGGCCCCTAGCACAGATACGCAGTATTTT | CASSIGLAGAPSTDTQYF
. | . | TRBJ2-4 | TRBV6-1 | TGTGCCAGCAGTGAGGACACCCGACCGGCCAAAAACATTCAGTACTTC | CASSEDTRPAKNIQYF
. | . | TRBJ2-7 | TRBV10-3 | TGTGCCACTGGATCAGGGTCCTACGAGCAGTACTTC | CATGSGSYEQYF
TRBD1 | . | TRBJ2-7 | TRBV6-1 | TGTGCCAGCAGTGAAGGGACAGGGGGCTTCCACGAGCAGTACTTC | CASSEGTGGFHEQYF
. | . | TRBJ1-1 | TRBV6-1 | TGTGCCAGCAGTAGGGACATCTACACTGAAGCTTTCTTT | CASSRDIYTEAFF
TRBD2 | . | TRBJ2-3 | TRBV7-8 | TGTGCCAGCAGCTTGGGACTAGCATTGAGGGCAGATACGCAGTATTTT | CASSLGLALRADTQYF
. | . | TRBJ1-2 | TRBV5-5 | TGTGCCAGCAGCGTACAAGTTACCGTGCTCCCGCGTGGACTTCCATATGGCTACACCTTC | CASSVQVTVLPRGLPYGYTF
TRBD1 | . | TRBJ1-4 | TRBV2 | TGTGCCAGCACCAAACAGACAGGGGGGGGTGAAAAACTGTTTTTT | CASTKQTGGGEKLFF
TRBD2 | . | TRBJ2-3 | TRBV6-6 | TGTGCCAGCAGTAGCCTCAGCGGGGGGTACACAGATACGCAGTATTTT | CASSSLSGGYTDTQYF
TRBD1 | . | TRBJ2-2 | TRBV5-1 | TGCGCCAGCGACAGGGGACCCAGCACCGGGGAGCTGTTTTTT | CASDRGPSTGELFF
. | . | TRBJ1-3 | TRBV6-5 | TGTGCCAGTCTCGACCCAGGGGGAAACACCATATATTTT | CASLDPGGNTIYF
TRBD2 | . | TRBJ2-5 | TRBV5-1 | TGCGCCAGCAGCTTGGATACTAGCGGGGGACAAGAGACCCAGTACTTC | CASSLDTSGGQETQYF
. | few | TRBJ1-1 | TRBV7-9 | TGTGCCAGCAGCCGACAGCCCTTTGAAGCTTTCTTT | CASSRQPFEAFF
TRBD2 | . | TRBJ2-5 | TRBV19 | TGTGCCAGTAGCGGGGGGTCCCAAGAGACCCAGTACTTC | CASSGGSQETQYF